This TCR beta chain is drawn from a study of cytomegalovirus exposure and HLA in healthy donors. The primer mix had 60 Vbeta and 13 Jbeta primers. Here immunoSEQ multiplex PCR was the method, and the copy in TCRdb shows in-frame clones only, minus some. The sample contains roughly 180,000 clones, roughly 80% of which appear only once. The sequence was obtained from a male donor in good health and CMV-seronegative. The specimen sequenced was PBMCs.

CDR3 in amino acids: CASRLQGSSYEQYF. The DNA of the CDR3 is TGTGCCAGCAGACTACAGGGGAGCTCCTACGAGCAGTACTTC. The genes are TRBV28 and TRBJ2-7, with 7 bases aligning to TRBD1. The CDR3 length is 14 residues. Trimming cost V 6 bases and J 0 bases; bases outside gene matches: 5. Germline lookup yields CDR1 MDHEN and CDR2 SYDVKM.